Included here is one T cell receptor (beta chain) sequence, with context. This specimen belongs to a study of blood T cell repertoires in COVID-19. In the study overall: COVID-19 samples collected from the United States, Italy and Spain covered acute and convalescent phases. In each case, the material was cDNA or gDNA derived from T cells, B-cell-depleted T cells, or PBMCs.

J was trimmed by 1 base and V by 5 bases; bases with no gene match: 4. The CDR3 extends over 14 amino acids. CDR1 is MNHNY and CDR2 is SVGAGI in the germline V gene (reference sequence). Produced via immunoSEQ multiplex PCR; TCRdb's table is partial and in-frame only. Among more than 200,000 clones listed, approximately 86% were seen once. The V and J genes are TRBV6-6 and TRBJ1-1, with TRBD1 matching 7 bases. Sequencing was done on a sample of peripheral blood. The TCR was taken from a woman older than 75 with active or convalescent COVID-19. CDR3 in amino acids: CASSPTGANTEAFF. The CDR3, as DNA: TGTGCCAGCAGTCCAACAGGGGCGAACACTGAAGCTTTCTTT.